The rows below give T cell receptor beta chains drawn from one sample of a study of metastatic and nonmetastatic thyroid tumors. TCRdb re-clonotyped the PCR reads through MiXCR. The table lists some 84,000 clones, approximately 9% of them singletons. Sample: blood. These receptors were obtained from a female donor with papillary thyroid cancer or a benign thyroid nodule (not recorded which). Some clones in this sample may be carry-over from other donors' samples. The CDR3 runs from the conserved cysteine through the conserved F or W. A D gene is named only where the DNA matches it firmly. Size is stated for part of the rows, as once, few or many counts, or as a class when the clone is expanded.

len | j_gene | v_gene | d_gene | abundance | CDR3nt | CDR3aa
14 | TRBJ1-4 | TRBV19 | NA | NA | TGTGCCAGTAGTCTTAAAGGAACTAATGAAAAACTGTTTTTT | CASSLKGTNEKLFF
17 | TRBJ1-2 | TRBV2 | NA | many | TGTGCCAGCAGTGAAATGGCGAGGGGAAATACTGACTATGGCTACACCTTC | CASSEMARGNTDYGYTF
14 | TRBJ2-3 | TRBV6-4 | TRBD1 | many | TGTGCCAGCAGTGTAGCAGGGGGAGAAGATACGCAGTATTTT | CASSVAGGEDTQYF
16 | TRBJ1-2 | TRBV5-6 | NA | NA | TGTGCCAGCAGCCCTCTAATTCCTAATTCGGGCTATGGCTACACCTTC | CASSPLIPNSGYGYTF
15 | TRBJ2-1 | TRBV7-6 | TRBD2 | NA | TGTGCCAGCAGCTTTTCGGGGGGGCCTTTGAATAAGCAGTTCTTC | CASSFSGGPLNKQFF
14 | TRBJ2-1 | TRBV6-2/TRBV6-3 | NA | many | TGTGCCAGCAAAACCCCGACTGACTACAATGAGCAGTTCTTC | CASKTPTDYNEQFF
13 | TRBJ1-1 | TRBV2 | TRBD1 | few | TGTGCCAGCCAGGGGACAGGGCCCACTGAAGCTTTCTTT | CASQGTGPTEAFF
15 | TRBJ1-1 | TRBV7-9 | NA | many | TGTGCCAGCAGCTTAGGAGGGGAACGAAACACTGAAGCTTTCTTT | CASSLGGERNTEAFF
13 | TRBJ1-6 | TRBV2 | NA | NA | TGTGCCAGCAGTTGGTCAGTAAAATCACCCCTCCACTTT | CASSWSVKSPLHF
16 | TRBJ2-7 | TRBV27 | NA | few | TGTGCCAGCAGTTTACTCTTTACGGACAGCAAGTACGAGCAGTACTTC | CASSLLFTDSKYEQYF
11 | TRBJ2-7 | TRBV5-1 | NA | many | TGCGCCAGCAGCTTGGGCGGGGAGCAGTACTTC | CASSLGGEQYF
17 | TRBJ2-3 | TRBV20-1 | TRBD1 | few | TGCAGTGCTAGAGATCCCGAGAGACAGGGTAGCACAGATACGCAGTATTTT | CSARDPERQGSTDTQYF
14 | TRBJ1-2 | TRBV10-2 | TRBD1 | many | TGCGCCACCGAAACCGGGACAGGGGAATATGGCTACACCTTC | CATETGTGEYGYTF
14 | TRBJ1-1 | TRBV5-4 | NA | NA | TGTGCCAGCAGCTTGGAGTATCCGAACACTGAAGCTTTCTTT | CASSLEYPNTEAFF
14 | TRBJ2-3 | TRBV3-1 | TRBD2 | many | TGTGCCAGCAGCCCGACTAGCCCCACAGATACGCAGTATTTT | CASSPTSPTDTQYF
15 | TRBJ2-7 | TRBV7-9 | TRBD2 | NA | TGTGCCACGGGGATGGGGACTAGCAATAACAACGAGCAGTACTTC | CATGMGTSNNNEQYF
16 | TRBJ2-3 | TRBV20-1 | TRBD2 | many | TGCAGTGCTAGCCCCATAGCGGGGGCTAGCACAGATACGCAGTATTTT | CSASPIAGASTDTQYF
14 | TRBJ2-1 | TRBV19 | TRBD1 | many | TGTGCCAGTAAAGCAGGGGGAAACTACAATGAGCAGTTCTTC | CASKAGGNYNEQFF
15 | TRBJ2-3 | TRBV14 | TRBD1 | many | TGTGCCAGCAGCCAAGGGACAGGGGGCGCAGATACGCAGTATTTT | CASSQGTGGADTQYF
16 | TRBJ2-2 | TRBV20-1 | NA | few | TGCAGTGCTAGAGATTGGGGGCCTGGCGGCACCGGGGAGCTGTTTTTT | CSARDWGPGGTGELFF
16 | TRBJ2-3 | TRBV11-1 | TRBD1 | many | TGTGCCAGCAGCGGCGTGACAGGGCGAGACACAGATACGCAGTATTTT | CASSGVTGRDTDTQYF
14 | TRBJ2-3 | TRBV28 | NA | many | TGTGCCAGCAGTTCTGGGGGTTCGGTGGATACGCAGTATTTT | CASSSGGSVDTQYF
12 | TRBJ2-2 | TRBV11-3 | TRBD1 | many | TGTGCCGTGAGACAGGGCTCCGGGGAGCTGTTTTTT | CAVRQGSGELFF
13 | TRBJ2-4 | TRBV19 | NA | many | TGTGCCAGTAGGGTCCCGGGGAAAAACATTCAGTACTTC | CASRVPGKNIQYF
16 | TRBJ1-3 | TRBV10-2 | TRBD1 | NA | TGCGCCAGCAGCGAGGGGGGACAGGGAGGCGGAAACACCATATATTTT | CASSEGGQGGGNTIYF
14 | TRBJ2-2 | TRBV20-1 | NA | many | TGCAGTGTTTCGACAGACTTGAACACCGGGGAGCTGTTTTTT | CSVSTDLNTGELFF
18 | TRBJ2-6 | TRBV19 | TRBD1 | few | TGTGCCAGTAGTATTCGACTCCAGGGGGCGACTGGGGCCAACGTCCTGACTTTC | CASSIRLQGATGANVLTF
15 | TRBJ2-2 | TRBV20-1 | TRBD2 | many | TGCAGTGCTAGATTAGCGGGGGCCGACACCGGGGAGCTGTTTTTT | CSARLAGADTGELFF
14 | TRBJ2-7 | TRBV14 | NA | many | TGTGCCAGCAGTCCGGGCGGCCTAGGGGGCGAGCAGTACTTC | CASSPGGLGGEQYF
14 | TRBJ1-4 | TRBV19 | NA | few | TGTGCCAGTAGTCTAACAGCAACTAATGAAAAACTGTTTTTT | CASSLTATNEKLFF
15 | TRBJ1-4 | TRBV19 | NA | NA | TGTGCCAGTAGGTCTGCAGGGGCAACTAATGAAAAACTGTTTTTT | CASRSAGATNEKLFF
15 | TRBJ2-7 | TRBV3-1 | NA | many | TGTGCCAGCAGCCAAGATCCCAGGACACACAAGGGGCAGTACTTC | CASSQDPRTHKGQYF
14 | TRBJ2-5 | TRBV7-9 | NA | many | TGTGCCAGCAGCTCGCCAGGCGTTCAAGAGACCCAGTACTTC | CASSSPGVQETQYF
13 | TRBJ2-2 | TRBV2 | NA | many | TGTGCCAGCGGACAAACGAACACCGGGGAGCTGTTTTTT | CASGQTNTGELFF
15 | TRBJ2-2 | TRBV2 | NA | many | TGTGCCAGCAGTGAAGCGCGTGGGATCGGCGGGGAGCTGTTTTTT | CASSEARGIGGELFF
14 | TRBJ2-3 | TRBV11-2 | NA | many | TGTGCCAGCAGCTTAGGGGGACCGACGAATACGCAGTATTTT | CASSLGGPTNTQYF
14 | TRBJ1-2 | TRBV6-1 | NA | many | TGTGCCAGCAGTCGAGCAGGGGAGGGAGATGGCTACACCTTC | CASSRAGEGDGYTF